A single sample gave rise to the 24 T cell receptor beta chains below, sequenced in a study of blood T cells in healthy people across ages. The second PCR ran roughly 6 to 11 cycles with a sample-barcoded 5' primer and J-beta primers. TCRdb reprocessed the 5' RACE reads with MiXCR, giving one entry per CDR3 protein. The sample contains more than 800,000 distinct CDR3 sequences, under 45% of which appear only once. The sequenced material came from blood. Receptor source: a woman aged 55-70 years in good health.

The chain is built from TRBV12-3 or TRBV12-4 and TRBJ1-4, with unresolved D. The CDR3 is 14 amino acids. The V and J ends lost 2 bases and 4 bases respectively, with 8 bases between them. The chain's CDR3 is CASSLYGSNEKLFF. The CDR3, as DNA: TGTGCCAGCAGTTTATACGGAAGTAATGAAAAACTGTTTTTT.

Many counts were recorded for this clonotype. J is TRBJ2-7 and V is TRBV20-1, with D uncertain. Between the trimmed V and J ends, which lost 1 base and 0 bases, there was a span of 10 bases. From germline, CDR1 is DFQATT and CDR2 SNEGSKA (reference sequence). This CDR3 region has 14 residues. CDR3 nucleotides: TGCAGTGCTAGAGTAAGCACCCTCTCCTACGAGCAGTACTTC. Translating it yields CSARVSTLSYEQYF.

This clonotype was seen a handful of times. V gene TRBV12-3 or TRBV12-4 combines with J gene TRBJ1-2; the match to TRBD1 covers 8 bases. V gave up 10 bases and J gave up 8 bases; unmatched junction bases: 6. The CDR3 loop spans 11 amino acids. The CDR3 region is CATSTGDGYTF. In DNA form, the CDR3 reads TGTGCCACCTCGACAGGGGACGGCTACACCTTC.

A note on this clonotype: At one end the junction does not follow the germline gene, possibly because of a read error. This chain joins TRBV7-9 and TRBJ2-7; weak D call: TRBD1 (6 bases). The CDR3 totals 16 residues. Germline V gene lookup returns CDR1 SEHNR and CDR2 FQNEAQ (reference sequence). CDR3 DNA sequence: TGTGCCGGCAGCTCATCCCGGGACACGTACTCCTACGAGCAGTACTTC. Translation gives CAGSSSRDTYSYEQYF.

This rearrangement joins TRBV27 to TRBJ2-7, with D hard to call. Trimming removed 2 bases at V and 0 bases at J, with 11 bases between. The length of the CDR3 is 15 residues. Germline CDR1 is MNHEY and CDR2 is SMNVEV (reference sequence). The CDR3 nucleotides read TGTGCCAGCAGTTTAGGGCTGCCTGGCTCCTACGAGCAGTACTTC. Translated, it gives CASSLGLPGSYEQYF.

The chain links TRBV10-3 to TRBJ2-7; 7 bases match TRBD2. The junction had 7 bases not matched to a gene; V was cut back by 9 bases and J by 2 bases. Germline CDR1 reads ENHRY; CDR2 reads SYGVKD. The CDR3 spans 13 residues. DNA for the CDR3: TGTGCCATTCGGGGGGACTTGGCCTACGAGCAGTACTTC. It encodes CAIRGDLAYEQYF.

This chain links TRBV27 with TRBJ2-4; D perhaps matches TRBD2 (6 bases). This CDR3 is 14 amino acids long. Germline values: CDR1 MNHEY, CDR2 SMNVEV (reference sequence). V lost 4 bases and J lost 2, with 9 bases in between. The CDR3 is CASSWAGTKNIQYF. CDR3 bases: TGTGCCAGCAGTTGGGCGGGGACCAAAAACATTCAGTACTTC.

This clonotype was seen only a few times. This chain connects TRBV2 to TRBJ2-2; D is ambiguous. Germline-derived CDR1 and CDR2 are SNHLY and FYNNEI. Trimming took 4 bases from V and 10 from J, leaving 4 bases between them. CDR3 length equals 10 residues. The CDR3 DNA sequence: TGTGCCAGCAGTGGTTCGGAGCTGTTTTTT. It encodes CASSGSELFF.

The chain recombines TRBV24-1 with TRBJ2-7, with 8 bases lining up with TRBD2. The assigned J gene may be wrong: the sequence end matches TRBJ2-5 better. In germline, CDR1 is KGHDR, CDR2 SFDVKD. The CDR3 has 15 residues. CDR3 coding DNA: TGTGCCACCAGTGATCAGCGGGAGATGGATGGGACCCAGTACTTC. Translated: CATSDQREMDGTQYF.

This clonotype was observed a handful of times. The V gene is TRBV7-8, the J gene TRBJ2-7, with 9 bases identical to TRBD1. The CDR3 loop spans 17 amino acids. Germline values: CDR1 SGHVS, CDR2 FQNEAQ. With V trimmed by 5 bases and J by 6 bases, 17 bases remained unmatched. CDR3 residues: CASSRLPGQGIIGEQYF. CDR3 sequence (DNA): TGTGCCAGCAGCCGACTTCCGGGACAGGGTATAATAGGCGAGCAGTACTTC.

The rearrangement links TRBV28 to TRBJ2-2; TRBD2 matches at 10 bases. CDR1 is MDHEN and CDR2 is SYDVKM in the germline V gene. The V segment lost 1 base and the J segment 7 bases; nucleotides outside the gene matches: 9. The CDR3 runs 17 residues. The CDR3, as DNA: TGTGCCAGCAGTTTATCTCTCCTAGCGGGAGTAGTCGGGGAGCTGTTTTTT. Residues: CASSLSLLAGVVGELFF.

The chain is built from TRBV5-1 and TRBJ2-3; perhaps D is TRBD1 or TRBD2 (5 bases each). Trimming pared 7 bases from V and 3 bases from J, leaving 15 bases between. Germline assignment: CDR1 SGHRS and CDR2 YFSETQ. The CDR3 is made up of 14 amino acids. Here the CDR3 reads CASGSGRYTDTQYF. The CDR3 bases are TGCGCCAGCGGTTCAGGGAGATATACAGATACGCAGTATTTT.

In this sample, this clonotype turned up many times. The chain has TRBV18 and TRBJ2-3; D tentatively fits TRBD1 or TRBD2 (5 bases each). V lost 6 bases and J 6 bases, leaving 13 bases between the germline ends. CDR1 KGHSH and CDR2 LQKENI come from the germline V gene. The CDR3 is made up of 13 amino acids. CDR3 sequence reads: CASSLRDGDTQYF. Written as DNA, the CDR3 is TGTGCCAGCTCCCTCCGGGACGGGGATACGCAGTATTTT.

This clonotype has more than one count but fewer than ten. This sequence joins TRBV2 and TRBJ2-3; unclear D gene. V shed 8 bases and J shed 0 bases, with 12 bases lying between them. From germline, CDR1 is SNHLY and CDR2 FYNNEI. CDR3 size: 14 residues. The CDR3 reads CASLGTDSTDTQYF. DNA for the CDR3: TGTGCCAGCCTTGGTACGGATAGCACAGATACGCAGTATTTT. Full variable domain (missing parts from reference TRBV2 and TRBJ2-3): EPEVTQTPSHQVTQMGQEVILRCVPISNHLYFYWYRQILGQKVEFLVSFYNNEISEKSEIFDDQFSVERPDGSNFTLKIRSTKLEDSAMYFCASLGTDSTDTQYFGPGTRLTVL.

The genes are TRBV27 and TRBJ2-1; D remains unclear. The CDR3 length is 13 residues. Per the germline V gene, CDR1 is MNHEY and CDR2 is SMNVEV (reference sequence). Deletions cut 6 bases from V and 5 bases from J, with 11 bases between. CDR3 DNA: TGTGCCAGCAGCGCGAGACACCACAATGAGCAGTTCTTC. It is translated as CASSARHHNEQFF.

This chain connects TRBV7-2 to TRBJ2-2; TRBD2 aligns across 7 bases. The CDR3 is 16 amino acids. Trimming at V came to 2 bases and at J to 5 bases, leaving 8 bases not matched to a gene. Germline CDR1 is SGHTA and CDR2 is FQGNSA. The CDR3 nucleotides are TGTGCCAGCAGCTTAACCGGGAGGTGGAGGACCGGGGAGCTGTTTTTT. Translating it yields CASSLTGRWRTGELFF.

In regard to this clonotype: This clone may be a read error of a much larger clone one base away. The chain carries TRBV29-1 and TRBJ2-6; D is perhaps TRBD1 (5 bases). This CDR3 is built from 13 residues. CDR1 SQVTM and CDR2 ANQGSEA come from the germline V gene. The CDR3 coding sequence is TGCAGCGTTCAGAGCTCTGGGGCCGACGTCCTGACTTTC. Amino acid sequence: CSVQSSGADVLTF.

The gene calls are TRBV9 and TRBJ2-7, with 8 bases lining up with TRBD2. This CDR3 comprises 16 residues. V trimming: 3 bases; J trimming: 5 bases; junction bases outside the gene matches: 13. Per germline, CDR1 SGDLS and CDR2 YYNGEE. CDR3 sequence: CASSAPPRGRINEQYF. The DNA of the CDR3 is TGTGCCAGCAGCGCCCCCCCGCGCGGGAGGATCAACGAGCAGTACTTC. Drawing the rest from reference TRBV9 and TRBJ2-7, the complete variable domain is DSGVTQTPKHLITATGQRVTLRCSPRSGDLSVYWYQQSLDQGLQFLIQYYNGEERAKGNILERFSAQQFPDLHSELNLSSLELGDSALYFCASSAPPRGRINEQYFGPGTRLTVT.

The V call is TRBV15, the J call TRBJ2-2, with D possibly being TRBD2 (6 bases). CDR1 is LNHNV and CDR2 is YYDKDF in the germline V gene (reference sequence). Between the trimmed V and J ends, which lost 1 base and 0 bases, there was a span of 9 bases. The CDR3 extends over 16 amino acids. The DNA for the CDR3 is TGTGCCACCAGCAGAGGTGGGGGGACGAACACCGGGGAGCTGTTTTTT. As protein: CATSRGGGTNTGELFF. Full variable domain (outside the CDR3, taken from reference TRBV15 and TRBJ2-2): DAMVIQNPRYQVTQFGKPVTLSCSQTLNHNVMYWYQQKSSQAPKLLFHYYDKDFNNEADTPDNFQSRRPNTSFCFLDIRSPGLGDTAMYLCATSRGGGTNTGELFFGEGSRLTVL.

The CDR3 DNA reads TGTGCCAGCAGACCAGGGACAGGGGTCCCCTACGAGCAGTACTTC. Protein: CASRPGTGVPYEQYF. The V call is TRBV2, the J call TRBJ2-7, with 10 bases identical to TRBD1. J was trimmed by 2 bases and V by 6 bases; bases with no gene match: 7. Germline-derived CDR1 and CDR2 are SNHLY and FYNNEI. This CDR3 spans 15 amino acids.

The V and J genes are TRBV5-6 and TRBJ2-3; D is uncertain. The CDR3 consists of 13 residues. Germline V gives CDR1 SGHDT, CDR2 YYEEEE. The V end was cut by 1 base, the J end by 11 bases, with 14 bases between. The CDR3 DNA follows: TGTGCCAGCAGCTTGCGCGAGACTTCTATGCAGTATTTT. Its protein is CASSLRETSMQYF.

V gene TRBV25-1 combines with J gene TRBJ2-1, with 12 bases lining up with TRBD2. Germline CDR1 MGHDK, CDR2 SYGVNS. With 3 bases clipped from V and 10 bases from J, the junction kept 13 bases outside the gene matches. This CDR3 is 17 amino acids long. CDR3 sequence (DNA): TGTGCCAGCAGTGATCTCCCGGGACTAGCGGGTCAGAGGGAGCAGTTCTTC. Translation gives CASSDLPGLAGQREQFF. The complete variable domain, with remaining parts taken from reference TRBV25-1 and TRBJ2-1, reads EADIYQTPRYLVIGTGKKITLECSQTMGHDKMYWYQQDPGMELHLIHYSYGVNSTEKGDLSSESTVSRIRTEHFPLTLESARPSHTSQYLCASSDLPGLAGQREQFFGPGTRLTVL.

In its sample, this clonotype was seen once. V gene TRBV7-2 combines with J gene TRBJ1-1; unclear D gene. Trimming shortened V by 4 bases and J by 4 bases, and 10 bases separated the two germline ends. The V gene's germline CDR1 is SGHTA and CDR2 FQGNSA. There are 13 residues in the CDR3. The CDR3 DNA follows: TGTGCCAGCAGCTCCTCGCGCGCCACTGAAGCTTTCTTT. It is translated as CASSSSRATEAFF.

This clonotype was picked up a small number of times. V gene TRBV9 combines with J gene TRBJ2-5; possible D gene TRBD1, 6 bases. Trimming shortened V by 3 bases and J by 0 bases, and 15 bases separated the two germline ends. This CDR3 spans 16 amino acids. The V gene's germline CDR1 is SGDLS and CDR2 YYNGEE. CDR3 protein: CASSGRDIEYQETQYF. The CDR3 nucleotides are TGTGCCAGCAGCGGCCGGGACATTGAGTACCAAGAGACCCAGTACTTC.